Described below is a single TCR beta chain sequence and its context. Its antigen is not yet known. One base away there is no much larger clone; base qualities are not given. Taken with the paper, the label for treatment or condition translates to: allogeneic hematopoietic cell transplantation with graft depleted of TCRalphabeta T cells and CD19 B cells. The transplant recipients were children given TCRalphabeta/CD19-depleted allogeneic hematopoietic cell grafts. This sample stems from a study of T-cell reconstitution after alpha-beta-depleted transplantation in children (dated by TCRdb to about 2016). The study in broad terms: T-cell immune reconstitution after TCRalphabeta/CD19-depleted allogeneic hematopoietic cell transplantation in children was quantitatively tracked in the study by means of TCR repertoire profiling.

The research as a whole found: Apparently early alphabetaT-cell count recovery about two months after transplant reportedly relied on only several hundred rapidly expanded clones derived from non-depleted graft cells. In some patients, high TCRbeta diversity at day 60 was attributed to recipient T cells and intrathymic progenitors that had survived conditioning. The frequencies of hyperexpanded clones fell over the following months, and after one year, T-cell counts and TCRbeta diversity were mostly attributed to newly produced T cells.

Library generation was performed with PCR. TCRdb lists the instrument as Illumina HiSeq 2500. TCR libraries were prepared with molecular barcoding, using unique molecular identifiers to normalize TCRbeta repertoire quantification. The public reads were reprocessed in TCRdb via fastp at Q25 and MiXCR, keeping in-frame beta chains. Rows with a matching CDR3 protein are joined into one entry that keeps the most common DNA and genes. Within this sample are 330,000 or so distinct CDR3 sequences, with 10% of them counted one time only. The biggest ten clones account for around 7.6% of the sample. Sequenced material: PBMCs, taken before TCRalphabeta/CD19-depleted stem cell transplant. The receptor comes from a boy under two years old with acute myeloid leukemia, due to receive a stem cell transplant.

CDR3 region: CASSLTLAGGRETQYF. The nucleotide sequence is TGTGCCAGCAGTTTAACACTAGCGGGAGGGCGGGAGACCCAGTACTTC. This chain is built from TRBV12-3 or TRBV12-4 and TRBJ2-5; 13 bases in the middle match TRBD2. The CDR3 runs 16 residues from the cysteine to the phenylalanine. Just CDR3 DNA is preserved here, 48 bases in frame from base 1. Trimming removed 2 bases from V and 5 bases from J; the gene matches leave 5 bases unexplained.